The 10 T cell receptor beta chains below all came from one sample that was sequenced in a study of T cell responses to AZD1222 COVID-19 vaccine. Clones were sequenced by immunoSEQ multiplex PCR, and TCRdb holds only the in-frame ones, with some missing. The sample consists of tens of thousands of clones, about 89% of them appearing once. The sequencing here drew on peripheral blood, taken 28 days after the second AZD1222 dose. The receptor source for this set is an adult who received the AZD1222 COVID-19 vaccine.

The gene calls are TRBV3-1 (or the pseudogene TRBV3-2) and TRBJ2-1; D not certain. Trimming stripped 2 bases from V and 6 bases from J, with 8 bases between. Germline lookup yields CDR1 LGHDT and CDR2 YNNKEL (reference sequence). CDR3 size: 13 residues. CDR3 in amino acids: CASSQRAPNEQFF. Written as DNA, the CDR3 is TGTGCCAGCAGCCAACGAGCACCCAATGAGCAGTTCTTC.

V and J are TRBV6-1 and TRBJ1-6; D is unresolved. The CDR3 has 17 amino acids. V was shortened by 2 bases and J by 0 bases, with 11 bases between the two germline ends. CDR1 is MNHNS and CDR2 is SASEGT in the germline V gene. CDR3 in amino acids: CASSEIGHSSYNSPLHF. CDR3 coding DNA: TGTGCCAGCAGTGAAATTGGCCATAGCTCCTATAATTCACCCCTCCACTTT.

CDR3 DNA: TGTGCCAGCAACGGGAGGGAAACAGGGTACAATGAGCAGTTCTTC. It specifies CASNGRETGYNEQFF. V usage is TRBV2 and J usage is TRBJ2-1; 8 bases match TRBD2. Germline V CDR1 and CDR2: SNHLY, FYNNEI. The V segment lost 7 bases and the J segment 4 bases; nucleotides outside the gene matches: 9. CDR3 length: 15 amino acids.

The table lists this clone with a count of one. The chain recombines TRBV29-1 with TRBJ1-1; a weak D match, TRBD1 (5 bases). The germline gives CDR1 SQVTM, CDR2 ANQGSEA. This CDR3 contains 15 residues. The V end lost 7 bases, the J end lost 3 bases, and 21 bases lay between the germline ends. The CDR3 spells CSAVFRGGGYTEAFF. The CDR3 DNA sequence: TGCAGCGCCGTATTTAGGGGAGGCGGGTACACTGAAGCTTTCTTT.

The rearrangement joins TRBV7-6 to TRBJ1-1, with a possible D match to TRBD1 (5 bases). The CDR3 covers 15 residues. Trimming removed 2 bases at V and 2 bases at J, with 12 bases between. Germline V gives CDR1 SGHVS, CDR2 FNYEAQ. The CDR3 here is CASSLNAQGNTEAFF. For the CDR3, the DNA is TGTGCCAGCAGCTTAAACGCCCAGGGAAACACTGAAGCTTTCTTT.

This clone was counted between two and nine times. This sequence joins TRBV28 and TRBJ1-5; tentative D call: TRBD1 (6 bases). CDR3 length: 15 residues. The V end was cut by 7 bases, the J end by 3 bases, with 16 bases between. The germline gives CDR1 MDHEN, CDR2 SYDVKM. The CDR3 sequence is CASTPNRDLNQPQHF. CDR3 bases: TGTGCCAGCACCCCCAACAGGGATCTCAATCAGCCCCAGCATTTT.

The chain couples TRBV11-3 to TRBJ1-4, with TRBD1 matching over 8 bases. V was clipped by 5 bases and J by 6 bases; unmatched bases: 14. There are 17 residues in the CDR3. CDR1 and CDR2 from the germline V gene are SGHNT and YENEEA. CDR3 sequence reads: CASSTAGSRGHDEKLFF. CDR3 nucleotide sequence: TGTGCCAGCAGCACCGCGGGATCCAGGGGGCATGATGAAAAACTGTTTTTT.

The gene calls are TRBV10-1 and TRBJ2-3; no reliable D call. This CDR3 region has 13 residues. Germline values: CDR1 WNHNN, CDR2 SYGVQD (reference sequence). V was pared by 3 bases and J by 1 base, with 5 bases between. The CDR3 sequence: CASSELRTDTQYF. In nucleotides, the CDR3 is TGCGCCAGCAGTGAACTCCGCACAGATACGCAGTATTTT.

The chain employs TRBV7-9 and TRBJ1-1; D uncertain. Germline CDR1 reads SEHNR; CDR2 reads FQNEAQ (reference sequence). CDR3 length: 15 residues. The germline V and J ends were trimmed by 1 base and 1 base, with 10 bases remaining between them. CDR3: CASSLGEAQNTEAFF. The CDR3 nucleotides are TGTGCCAGCAGCTTAGGGGAAGCTCAGAACACTGAAGCTTTCTTT.

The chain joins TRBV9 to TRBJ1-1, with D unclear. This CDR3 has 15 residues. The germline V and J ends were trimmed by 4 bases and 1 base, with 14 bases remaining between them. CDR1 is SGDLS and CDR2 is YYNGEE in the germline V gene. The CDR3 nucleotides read TGTGCCAGCAGCCCCCGGATTGGAAGGAACACTGAAGCTTTCTTT. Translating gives CASSPRIGRNTEAFF. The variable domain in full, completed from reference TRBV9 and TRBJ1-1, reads DSGVTQTPKHLITATGQRVTLRCSPRSGDLSVYWYQQSLDQGLQFLIQYYNGEERAKGNILERFSAQQFPDLHSELNLSSLELGDSALYFCASSPRIGRNTEAFFGQGTRLTVV.